Listed here is a single T cell receptor (beta chain). The data stem from a study of blood T cell repertoires in COVID-19. Whole-study context: Acute and convalescent COVID-19 specimens originated in the United States, Italy and Spain.

Sequencing was performed with immunoSEQ multiplex PCR; in TCRdb, only in-frame clones are kept and a portion is missing. The data hold around 400,000 clones, with around 87% observed a single time. Per germline, CDR1 SNHLY and CDR2 FYNNEI. The CDR3 has 15 residues. V lost 4 bases, J lost 5 bases, and 17 bases lay in between. The sequencing input was peripheral blood. The V gene is TRBV2, the J gene TRBJ1-1; TRBD1 might be the D (6 bases). This sequence originates from a woman aged 60-75 years with COVID-19, enrolled during active disease. CDR3 in DNA: TGTGCCAGCAGTGGGGGGAACAGGGTAGGGACTGAAGCTTTCTTT. Translation gives CASSGGNRVGTEAFF.